A selection of T cell receptor beta chains follows, all from one sample in a study of blood T cells in healthy people across ages. TCRdb itself ran the 5' RACE reads through MiXCR, one entry per CDR3 protein. The data show about a million distinct CDR3 sequences, roughly 50% seen once. The material sequenced was blood. Receptors were obtained from a man aged 30 to 39 in good health. Both conserved end residues are part of each CDR3. Each record gives: J gene, V gene, clone size, CDR3 length, D gene, CDR3 protein, CDR3 DNA. The D gene is left open where the match is weak. The size entry is marked missing in some rows and otherwise reads once, few, many or a size class.

>TRBJ2-2|TRBV6-5|once|16|NA
CASSYDRGLGTGELFF
TGTGCCAGCAGTTACGACCGAGGGCTAGGCACCGGGGAGCTGTTTTTT
>TRBJ2-7|TRBV6-5|few|15|TRBD2
CASSYAGLAGYEQYF
TGTGCCAGCAGTTACGCGGGACTAGCGGGGTACGAGCAGTACTTC
>TRBJ1-5|TRBV29-1|NA|14|NA
CSVEATDSNQPQHF
TGCAGCGTTGAGGCTACGGATAGCAATCAGCCCCAGCATTTT
>TRBJ1-1|TRBV6-5|NA|13|NA
CASSYSAGTEAFF
TGTGCCAGCAGTTACTCAGCTGGGACGGAAGCTTTCTTT
>TRBJ2-7|TRBV25-1|once|14|NA
CASTPEGPTYEQYF
TGTGCCAGCACGCCAGAAGGGCCGACCTACGAGCAGTACTTC
>TRBJ1-4|TRBV30|NA|12|NA
CAWSVHGEKLFF
TGTGCCTGGAGTGTACACGGGGAAAAACTGTTTTTT
>TRBJ2-4|TRBV20-1|NA|15|NA
CSARDGAGERNIQYF
TGCAGTGCTAGAGATGGAGCAGGGGAAAGGAACATTCAGTACTTC
>TRBJ2-3|TRBV20-1|NA|14|NA
CSAWTLAGTDTQYF
TGCAGTGCATGGACCCTGGCGGGCACAGATACGCAGTATTTT
>TRBJ2-7|TRBV3-1|many|13|NA
CASSQGAAYEQYF
TGTGCCAGCAGCCAAGGGGCAGCGTACGAGCAGTACTTC
>TRBJ1-6|TRBV6-5|NA|16|NA
CASTAGAHPYNSPLHF
TGTGCCAGCACGGCCGGGGCGCATCCTTATAATTCACCCCTCCACTTT
>TRBJ2-3|TRBV20-1|few|15|NA
CSARDPTRSPDTQYF
TGCAGTGCTAGAGATCCTACTAGATCACCAGATACGCAGTATTTT
>TRBJ2-3|TRBV7-2|NA|19|TRBD1
CASSLAPDRVDLSTDTQYF
TGTGCCAGCAGCTTAGCCCCCGACAGGGTAGATCTAAGCACAGATACGCAGTATTTT
>TRBJ2-6|TRBV20-1|few|14|NA
CSASSISGANVLTF
TGCAGTGCTAGTTCCATCTCTGGGGCCAACGTCCTGACTTTC
>TRBJ2-1|TRBV6-5|NA|15|NA
CASSSSWGSYNEQFF
TGTGCCAGCAGTTCCTCCTGGGGTTCCTACAATGAGCAGTTCTTC
>TRBJ2-7|TRBV7-9|NA|17|NA
CASSSEWTDPSSYERYF
TGTGCCAGCAGCTCTGAATGGACAGATCCTTCTTCCTACGAGCGGTACTTC
>TRBJ2-7|TRBV28|many|13|NA
CASSVSNPYEQYF
TGTGCCAGCAGTGTTAGTAACCCCTACGAGCAGTACTTC
>TRBJ1-2|TRBV28|NA|13|NA
CASSLRDLDGYTF
TGTGCCAGCAGTTTAAGGGATCTCGATGGCTACACCTTC
>TRBJ2-3|TRBV7-2|NA|15|TRBD1
CASSPRDRAGDTQYF
TGTGCCAGCAGCCCCCGGGACAGGGCAGGTGATACGCAGTATTTT
>TRBJ2-5|TRBV28|NA|11|NA
CASSFIETQYF
TGTGCCAGCAGTTTCATAGAGACCCAGTACTTC
>TRBJ2-1|TRBV3-1|NA|15|NA
CASSSGQVSYNEQFF
TGTGCCAGCAGCTCGGGGCAGGTCAGCTACAATGAGCAGTTCTTC
>TRBJ2-1|TRBV7-2|many|17|TRBD2
CASSLASMTSGDNEQFF
TGTGCCAGCAGCTTAGCGTCCATGACTAGCGGGGACAATGAGCAGTTCTTC
>TRBJ2-1|TRBV6-2/TRBV6-3|NA|14|TRBD2
CASRYSGGHNEQFF
TGTGCCAGCAGATACAGCGGGGGCCACAATGAGCAGTTCTTC
>TRBJ2-7|TRBV11-2|NA|14|NA
CASSLDGHLYEQYF
TGTGCCAGCAGCTTAGACGGACACCTCTACGAGCAGTACTTC
>TRBJ2-5|TRBV5-5|many|15|TRBD2
CASSLNSGGAETQYF
TGTGCCAGCAGCTTGAATAGCGGGGGGGCGGAGACCCAGTACTTC
>TRBJ1-4|TRBV6-1|NA|13|NA
CASRQLTNEKLFF
TGTGCCAGCAGGCAGCTAACTAATGAAAAACTGTTTTTT
>TRBJ2-1|TRBV28|NA|15|NA
CASSTLSSSYNEQFF
TGTGCCAGCAGTACATTATCAAGCTCCTACAATGAGCAGTTCTTC
>TRBJ1-2|TRBV7-9|NA|14|TRBD1
CASSLARGIYGYTF
TGTGCCAGCAGCTTAGCCAGGGGGATTTATGGCTACACCTTC
>TRBJ2-7|TRBV29-1|NA|14|TRBD1
CSVVVGDRGHEQYF
TGCAGCGTTGTGGTAGGGGACAGGGGCCACGAGCAGTACTTC
>TRBJ2-7|TRBV6-4|NA|12|NA
CASRGPIYEQYF
TGTGCCAGCAGGGGTCCCATCTACGAGCAGTACTTC
>TRBJ1-1|TRBV10-3|NA|15|NA
CAISWGGGMNTEAFF
TGTGCCATCAGTTGGGGGGGCGGAATGAACACTGAAGCTTTCTTT
>TRBJ1-2|TRBV6-2/TRBV6-3|NA|15|NA
CASSYSTGQAYGYTF
TGTGCCAGCAGTTACTCGACAGGACAAGCCTATGGCTACACCTTC
>TRBJ1-1|TRBV29-1|few|12|NA
CCASEMNTEAFF
TGCTGCGCATCAGAGATGAACACTGAAGCTTTCTTT
>TRBJ2-7|TRBV7-9|NA|14|NA
CASSLAGFPYEQYF
TGTGCCAGCAGCTTAGCCGGATTTCCATACGAGCAGTACTTC
>TRBJ1-2|TRBV30|NA|15|NA
CAWSDTWGRGYGYTF
TGTGCCTGGAGTGATACGTGGGGCAGAGGCTATGGCTACACCTTC
>TRBJ2-7|TRBV25-1|few|18|NA
CASSEWPPKGKSSYEQYF
TGTGCCAGCAGTGAATGGCCCCCAAAAGGAAAATCCTCCTACGAGCAGTACTTC
>TRBJ1-2|TRBV7-2|few|15|NA
CASSLDGSTGRGYTF
TGTGCCAGCAGCTTAGATGGGAGTACGGGGCGCGGCTACACCTTC
>TRBJ1-2|TRBV9|NA|17|NA
CASSGRVRPGTNYGYTF
TGTGCCAGCAGCGGCAGGGTCAGGCCAGGAACTAACTATGGCTACACCTTC
>TRBJ2-1|TRBV11-1|NA|14|TRBD2
CASSLGLADNEQFF
TGTGCCAGCAGCTTAGGGCTAGCGGACAATGAGCAGTTCTTC
>TRBJ2-7|TRBV7-9|few|16|NA
CASSSTDPRSSYEQYF
TGTGCCAGCAGCTCGACTGACCCGAGATCCTCCTACGAGCAGTACTTC
>TRBJ2-5|TRBV5-1|NA|16|TRBD1
CASSSAPQGLQETQYF
TGCGCCAGCAGCTCGGCCCCACAGGGGCTCCAAGAGACCCAGTACTTC
>TRBJ2-3|TRBV28|NA|13|NA
CASTSPHTDTQYF
TGTGCCAGCACCTCGCCCCACACAGATACGCAGTATTTT